These 17 T cell receptor beta chains came from one sample sequenced in a study of technical replicates of blood from a handful of donors. Assay: immunoSEQ multiplex PCR; the TCRdb copy retains only in-frame clones and omits some. This table holds approximately 92,000 clones, 95% found once. Material for sequencing was T cells isolated from PBMCs. The receptors here all came from a human donor in good health.

The chain uses TRBV4-1 and TRBJ1-3; D perhaps matches TRBD1 (6 bases). CDR3 size: 15 residues. CDR1 and CDR2 from the germline V gene are MGHRA and YSYEKL. V lost 0 bases to trimming and J lost 2 bases, with 8 bases between them. In DNA form, the CDR3 reads TGCGCCAGCAGCCAAGACGGACAGACTGGAAACACCATATATTTT. Translated: CASSQDGQTGNTIYF.

The chain links TRBV30 to TRBJ2-7, with 13 bases aligning to TRBD2. The CDR3 is 16 residues long. Unmatched junction bases numbered 7, after V lost 3 bases and J lost 2 bases. From germline, CDR1 is GTSNPN and CDR2 SVGIG (reference sequence). The CDR3 protein is CAWRGWTSGGTYEQYF. The CDR3 region has the DNA TGTGCCTGGAGGGGGTGGACTAGCGGGGGAACCTACGAGCAGTACTTC.

This clone showed up just once. The chain couples TRBV13 to TRBJ2-7; 8 bases fit TRBD2. The CDR3 contains 14 residues. Germline V gene lookup returns CDR1 PRHDT and CDR2 FYEKMQ (reference sequence). J was trimmed by 6 bases and V by 0 bases; bases with no gene match: 4. CDR3 in amino acids: CASSLGTGGGEQYF. As DNA, the CDR3 is TGTGCCAGCAGCTTAGGGACCGGGGGGGGCGAGCAGTACTTC.

This sequence joins TRBV19 and TRBJ1-4, with D possibly matching TRBD1 (6 bases). Germline CDR1 is LNHDA and CDR2 is SQIVND (reference sequence). V lost 5 bases and J 0 bases, leaving 10 bases between the germline ends. CDR3 length: 15 residues. DNA for the CDR3: TGTGCCAGTAGTCATAACAGGGCAACTAATGAAAAACTGTTTTTT. Protein sequence: CASSHNRATNEKLFF.

The V call is TRBV28, the J call TRBJ2-7; 9 bases fit TRBD1. There are 15 residues in the CDR3. J lost 4 bases, V lost 3 bases, and 7 bases had no gene match. From germline, CDR1 is MDHEN and CDR2 SYDVKM. The chain's CDR3 is CASSFLDRGGYEQYF. DNA for the CDR3: TGTGCCAGCAGTTTTTTGGACAGGGGTGGATACGAGCAGTACTTC.

The chain has TRBV7-8 and TRBJ2-7, with D hard to call. The CDR3 runs to 12 residues. Trimming pared 1 base from V and 4 bases from J, leaving 5 bases between. Per germline, CDR1 SGHVS and CDR2 FQNEAQ. CDR3 DNA sequence: TGTGCCAGCAGCTTAGGTCAGTACGAGCAGTACTTC. It translates to CASSLGQYEQYF.

The rearrangement joins TRBV19 to TRBJ2-6, with D hard to call. CDR1 is LNHDA, CDR2 SQIVND, per germline (reference sequence). The germline V and J ends were trimmed by 5 bases and 0 bases, with 8 bases remaining between them. There are 15 residues in the CDR3. Here the CDR3 reads CASSPLSSGANVLTF. The CDR3 coding sequence is TGTGCCAGTAGTCCACTTAGCTCTGGGGCCAACGTCCTGACTTTC.

J is TRBJ2-7 and V is TRBV15; 8 bases align to TRBD1. Germline lookup yields CDR1 LNHNV and CDR2 YYDKDF (reference sequence). J was trimmed by 7 bases and V by 2 bases; bases with no gene match: 10. The CDR3 has 15 residues. CDR3: CATSRPGTGVGEQYF. DNA of the CDR3: TGTGCCACCAGCAGACCCGGGACAGGAGTCGGAGAGCAGTACTTC.

The chain links TRBV10-2 to TRBJ2-2, with D unresolved. The V end lost 0 bases, the J end lost 1 base, and 6 bases lay between the germline ends. Germline-derived CDR1 and CDR2 are WSHSY and SAAADI. This CDR3 is 15 amino acids long. The CDR3 DNA reads as TGCGCCAGCAGTGAGTCGTGGCAGAACACCGGGGAGCTGTTTTTT. This codes for CASSESWQNTGELFF.

This CDR3 reads CASSLIGTGLNTEAFF. The CDR3 coding sequence is TGTGCCAGCAGCTTAATCGGGACAGGGCTGAACACTGAAGCTTTCTTT. V gene TRBV7-9 combines with J gene TRBJ1-1; 9 nucleotides match TRBD1. This CDR3 has 16 amino acids. The J segment lost 0 bases and the V segment lost 2 bases, leaving 4 bases of the junction unmatched. Germline lookup yields CDR1 SEHNR and CDR2 FQNEAQ (reference sequence).

The chain employs TRBV11-2 and TRBJ2-1, with 11 bases identical to TRBD2. Losses at the gene ends were 1 base for V and 1 base for J; bases not matched to a gene: 3. Germline V CDR1 and CDR2: SGHAT, FQNNGV. The CDR3 loop spans 17 amino acids. In nucleotides, the CDR3 is TGTGCCAGCAGCTTAGTACCTAGCGGGAGGTCCTACAATGAGCAGTTCTTC. It specifies CASSLVPSGRSYNEQFF. Complete variable domain (other parts from reference TRBV11-2 and TRBJ2-1): EAGVAQSPRYKIIEKRQSVAFWCNPISGHATLYWYQQILGQGPKLLIQFQNNGVVDDSQLPKDRFSAERLKGVDSTLKIQPAKLEDSAVYLCASSLVPSGRSYNEQFFGPGTRLTVL.

Written as DNA, the CDR3 is TGTGCCAGCTCACCATCGGGACATATTCTTGAAAAACTGTTTTTT. This translates into CASSPSGHILEKLFF. The chain is built from TRBV18 and TRBJ1-4; possible D gene TRBD1, 6 bases. Germline V CDR1 and CDR2: KGHSH, LQKENI. Trimming took 2 bases from V and 7 from J, leaving 14 bases between them. This CDR3 contains 15 residues.

The chain employs TRBV7-9 and TRBJ1-4; no clear D gene. Germline CDR1 SEHNR, CDR2 FQNEAQ (reference sequence). This CDR3 spans 16 amino acids. V gave up 5 bases and J gave up 3 bases, with 16 bases separating them. The CDR3 DNA reads TGTGCCAGCAGCCCAGGAACCAAGAAAGCTAATGAAAAACTGTTTTTT. Protein: CASSPGTKKANEKLFF.

The chain combines TRBV28 with TRBJ2-5; the D gene is possibly TRBD1 (6 bases). CDR1 MDHEN and CDR2 SYDVKM come from the germline V gene. Trimming stripped 5 bases from V and 2 bases from J, with 15 bases between. The CDR3 totals 15 residues. CDR3: CASSHHRVSQETQYF. CDR3 coding DNA: TGTGCCAGCAGTCACCACAGGGTTAGTCAAGAGACCCAGTACTTC.

The chain has TRBV15 and TRBJ2-1, with 13 bases matching TRBD2. With V trimmed by 1 base and J by 2 bases, 5 bases remained unmatched. The germline V gene encodes CDR1 LNHNV and CDR2 YYDKDF (reference sequence). The CDR3 runs to 18 residues. CDR3 sequence: CATSRALGLAGTYNEQFF. For the CDR3, the DNA is TGTGCCACCAGCAGAGCCTTGGGACTAGCGGGAACCTACAATGAGCAGTTCTTC.

The rearrangement links TRBV21-1 to TRBJ2-1; the D call of TRBD1 is as the table states it, not checked on the DNA. TRBV21-1 is labeled a pseudogene. This CDR3 has 17 residues. The CDR3 reads CASSKLPGQGSANEQFF. The CDR3 DNA follows: TGTGCCAGCAGCAAATTACCAGGGCAGGGATCGGCCAATGAGCAGTTCTTC.

V gene TRBV19 combines with J gene TRBJ2-3; 15 bases are a match to TRBD2. V lost 5 bases, J lost 5 bases, and 2 bases stayed unmatched. Germline V gene data show CDR1 as LNHDA and CDR2 as SQIVND (reference sequence). There are 15 residues in the CDR3. The DNA for the CDR3 is TGTGCCAGTAGTCCGGGACTAGCGGGAGGAGATACGCAGTATTTT. The encoded protein is CASSPGLAGGDTQYF.